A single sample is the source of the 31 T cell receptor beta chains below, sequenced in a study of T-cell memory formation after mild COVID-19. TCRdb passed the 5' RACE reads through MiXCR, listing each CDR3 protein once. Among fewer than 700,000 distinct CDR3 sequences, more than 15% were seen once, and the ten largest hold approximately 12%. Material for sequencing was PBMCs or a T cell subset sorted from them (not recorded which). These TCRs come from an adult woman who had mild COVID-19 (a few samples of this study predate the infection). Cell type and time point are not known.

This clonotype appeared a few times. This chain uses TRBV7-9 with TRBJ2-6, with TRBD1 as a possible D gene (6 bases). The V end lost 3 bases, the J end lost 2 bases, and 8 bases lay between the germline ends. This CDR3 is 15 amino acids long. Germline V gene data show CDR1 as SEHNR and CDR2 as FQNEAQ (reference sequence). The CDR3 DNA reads TGTGCCAGCAGCTTCAGGGGAACTGGGGCCAACGTCCTGACTTTC. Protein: CASSFRGTGANVLTF.

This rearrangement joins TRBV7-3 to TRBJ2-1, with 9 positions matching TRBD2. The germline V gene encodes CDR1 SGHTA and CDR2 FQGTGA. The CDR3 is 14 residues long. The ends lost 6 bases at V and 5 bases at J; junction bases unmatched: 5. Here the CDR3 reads CASSPGTSNNEQFF. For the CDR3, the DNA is TGTGCCAGCAGTCCCGGGACTAGCAACAATGAGCAGTTCTTC.

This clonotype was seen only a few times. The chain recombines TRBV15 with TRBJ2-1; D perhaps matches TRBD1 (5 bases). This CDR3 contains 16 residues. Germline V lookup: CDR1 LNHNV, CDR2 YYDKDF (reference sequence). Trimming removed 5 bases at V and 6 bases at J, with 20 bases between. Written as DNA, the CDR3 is TGTGCCACCAGCCTTGAACCGCAGGGCCTCGGCAATGAGCAGTTCTTC. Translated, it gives CATSLEPQGLGNEQFF.

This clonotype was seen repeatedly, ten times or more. The CDR3 nucleotides are TGCGCCAGCAGCTTGAAACCCTCGGGCACCGGGGAGCTGTTTTTT. Protein sequence: CASSLKPSGTGELFF. V is TRBV5-1 and J is TRBJ2-2; the D is unclear. Trimming pared 1 base from V and 4 bases from J, leaving 11 bases between. The CDR3 loop spans 15 amino acids. Germline loops: CDR1 SGHRS, CDR2 YFSETQ.

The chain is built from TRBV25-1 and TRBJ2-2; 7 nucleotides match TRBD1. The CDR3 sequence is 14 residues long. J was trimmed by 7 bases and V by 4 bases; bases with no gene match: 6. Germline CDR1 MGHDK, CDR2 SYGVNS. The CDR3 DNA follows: TGTGCCAGCAGTGCGACAGGGAAGAACGGGGAGCTGTTTTTT. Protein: CASSATGKNGELFF.

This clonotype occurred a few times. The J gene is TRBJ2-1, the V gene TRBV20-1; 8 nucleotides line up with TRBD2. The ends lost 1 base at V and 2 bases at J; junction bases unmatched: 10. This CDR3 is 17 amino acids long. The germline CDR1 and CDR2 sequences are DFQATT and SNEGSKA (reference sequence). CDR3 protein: CSARVSSGGSPYNEQFF. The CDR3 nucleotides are TGCAGTGCTAGAGTCTCTTCGGGAGGGTCGCCCTACAATGAGCAGTTCTTC.

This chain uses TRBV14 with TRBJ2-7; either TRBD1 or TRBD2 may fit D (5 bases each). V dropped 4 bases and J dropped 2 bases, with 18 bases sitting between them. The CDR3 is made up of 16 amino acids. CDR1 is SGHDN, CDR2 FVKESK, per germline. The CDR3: CASSPWGTYQPYEQYF. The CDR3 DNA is TGTGCCAGCAGCCCGTGGGGGACGTATCAACCCTACGAGCAGTACTTC.

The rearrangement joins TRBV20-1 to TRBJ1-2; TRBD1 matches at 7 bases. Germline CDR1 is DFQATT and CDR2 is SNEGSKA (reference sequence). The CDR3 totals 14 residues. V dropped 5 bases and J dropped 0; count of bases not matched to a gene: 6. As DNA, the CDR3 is TGCAGTGCTGGGGGACAGAAACCTAACTATGGCTACACCTTC. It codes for CSAGGQKPNYGYTF.

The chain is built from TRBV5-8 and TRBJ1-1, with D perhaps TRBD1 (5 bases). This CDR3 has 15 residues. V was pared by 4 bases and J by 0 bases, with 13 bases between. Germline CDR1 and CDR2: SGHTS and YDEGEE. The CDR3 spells CASSRRQILNTEAFF. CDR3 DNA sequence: TGTGCCAGCAGCCGAAGACAGATCTTGAACACTGAAGCTTTCTTT.

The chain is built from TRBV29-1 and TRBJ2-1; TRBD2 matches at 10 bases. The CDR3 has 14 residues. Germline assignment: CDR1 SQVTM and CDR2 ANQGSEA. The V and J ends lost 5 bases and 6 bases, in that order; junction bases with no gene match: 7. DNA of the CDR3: TGCAGCGTTCAAAGCGGGAGGGTCGGCAATGAGCAGTTCTTC. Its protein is CSVQSGRVGNEQFF.

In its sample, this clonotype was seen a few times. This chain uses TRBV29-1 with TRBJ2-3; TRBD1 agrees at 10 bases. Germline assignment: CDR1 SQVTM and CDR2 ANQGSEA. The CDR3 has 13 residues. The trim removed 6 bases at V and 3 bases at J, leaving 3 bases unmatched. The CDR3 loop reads CSVAGQGTDTQYF. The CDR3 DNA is TGCAGCGTGGCGGGACAGGGGACAGATACGCAGTATTTT.

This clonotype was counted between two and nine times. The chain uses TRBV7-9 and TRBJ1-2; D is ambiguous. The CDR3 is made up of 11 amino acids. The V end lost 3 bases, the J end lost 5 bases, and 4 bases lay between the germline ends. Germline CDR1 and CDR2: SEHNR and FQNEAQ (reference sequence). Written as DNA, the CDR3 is TGTGCCAGCAGCTTTGAATATGGCTACACCTTC. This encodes CASSFEYGYTF.

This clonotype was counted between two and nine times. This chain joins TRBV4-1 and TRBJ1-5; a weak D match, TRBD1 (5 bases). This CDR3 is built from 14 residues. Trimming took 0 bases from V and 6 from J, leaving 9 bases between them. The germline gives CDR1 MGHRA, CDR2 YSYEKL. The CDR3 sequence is CASSQDRVGQPQHF. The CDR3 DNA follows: TGCGCCAGCAGCCAAGACAGGGTCGGTCAGCCCCAGCATTTT.

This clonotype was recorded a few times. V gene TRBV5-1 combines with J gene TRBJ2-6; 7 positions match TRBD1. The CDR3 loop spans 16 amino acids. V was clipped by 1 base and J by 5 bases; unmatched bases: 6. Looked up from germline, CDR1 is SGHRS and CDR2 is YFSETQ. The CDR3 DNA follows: TGCGCCAGCAGCTTGCCAGGGGACAGAAGGGCCAACGTCCTGACTTTC. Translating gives CASSLPGDRRANVLTF.

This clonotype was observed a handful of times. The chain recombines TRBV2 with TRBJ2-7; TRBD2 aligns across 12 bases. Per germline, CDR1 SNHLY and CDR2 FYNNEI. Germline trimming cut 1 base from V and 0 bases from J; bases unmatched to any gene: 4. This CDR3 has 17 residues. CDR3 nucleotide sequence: TGTGCCAGCAGTGAAGGACTAGCGGGGGCAATCTCCTACGAGCAGTACTTC. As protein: CASSEGLAGAISYEQYF.

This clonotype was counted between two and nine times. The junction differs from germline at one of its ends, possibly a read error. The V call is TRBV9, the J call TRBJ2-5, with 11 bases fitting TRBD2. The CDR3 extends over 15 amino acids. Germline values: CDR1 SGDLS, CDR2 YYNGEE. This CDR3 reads CASSVSLLAGEAQYF. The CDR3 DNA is TGTGCCAGCAGCGTCTCTTTACTAGCGGGAGAGGCCCAGTACTTC.

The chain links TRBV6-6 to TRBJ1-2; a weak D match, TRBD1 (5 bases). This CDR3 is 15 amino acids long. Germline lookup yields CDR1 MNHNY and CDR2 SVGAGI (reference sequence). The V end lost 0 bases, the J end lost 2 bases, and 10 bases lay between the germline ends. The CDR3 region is CASSYSGEGNYGYTF. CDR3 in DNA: TGTGCCAGCAGTTACTCGGGGGAGGGGAACTATGGCTACACCTTC.

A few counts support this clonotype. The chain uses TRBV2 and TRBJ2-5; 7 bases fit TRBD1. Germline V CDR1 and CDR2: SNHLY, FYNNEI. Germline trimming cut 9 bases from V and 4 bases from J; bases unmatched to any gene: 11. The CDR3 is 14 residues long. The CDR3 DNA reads TGTGCCAGGGGACAGCGTGGGGTAGGAGAGACCCAGTACTTC. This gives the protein CARGQRGVGETQYF.

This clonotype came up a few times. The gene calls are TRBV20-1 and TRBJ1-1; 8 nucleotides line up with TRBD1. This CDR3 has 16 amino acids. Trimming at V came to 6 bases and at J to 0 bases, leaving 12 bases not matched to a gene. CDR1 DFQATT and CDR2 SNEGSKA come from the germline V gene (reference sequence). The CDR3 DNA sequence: TGCAGTGCAAGCACAGGGGGAAGAAAGTTGAACACTGAAGCTTTCTTT. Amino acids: CSASTGGRKLNTEAFF.

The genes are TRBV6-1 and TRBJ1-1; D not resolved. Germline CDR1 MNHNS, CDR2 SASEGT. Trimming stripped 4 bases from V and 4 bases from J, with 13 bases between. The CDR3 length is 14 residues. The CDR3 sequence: CASSGGGVATEAFF. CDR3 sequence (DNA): TGTGCCAGCAGTGGAGGTGGGGTGGCCACTGAAGCTTTCTTT.

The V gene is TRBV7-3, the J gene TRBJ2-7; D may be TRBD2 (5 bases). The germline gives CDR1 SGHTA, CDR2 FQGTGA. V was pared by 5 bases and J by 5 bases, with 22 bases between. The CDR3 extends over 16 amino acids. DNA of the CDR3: TGTGCCAGCAGCCCCTTTGTAGGGAGTGAACCCGACGAGCAGTACTTC. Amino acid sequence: CASSPFVGSEPDEQYF.

This CDR3 reads CASSITGVSYNEQFF. CDR3 nucleotide sequence: TGCGCCAGCAGCATTACAGGGGTATCCTACAATGAGCAGTTCTTC. The J gene is TRBJ2-1, the V gene TRBV5-1; the match to TRBD1 covers 7 bases. Germline V gene data show CDR1 as SGHRS and CDR2 as YFSETQ. The CDR3 totals 15 residues. The ends lost 4 bases at V and 1 base at J; junction bases unmatched: 5. Looking up the rest from reference TRBV5-1 and TRBJ2-1 gives the full variable domain: KAGVTQTPRYLIKTRGQQVTLSCSPISGHRSVSWYQQTPGQGLQFLFEYFSETQRNKGNFPGRFSGRQFSNSRSEMNVSTLELGDSALYLCASSITGVSYNEQFFGPGTRLTVL.

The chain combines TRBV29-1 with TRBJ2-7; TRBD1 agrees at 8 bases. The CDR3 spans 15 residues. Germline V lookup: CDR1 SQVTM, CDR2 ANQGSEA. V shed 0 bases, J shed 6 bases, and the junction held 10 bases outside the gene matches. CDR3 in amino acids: CSVEDRSRGLSEQYF. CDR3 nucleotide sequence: TGCAGCGTTGAAGATCGAAGCAGGGGGCTGTCCGAGCAGTACTTC.

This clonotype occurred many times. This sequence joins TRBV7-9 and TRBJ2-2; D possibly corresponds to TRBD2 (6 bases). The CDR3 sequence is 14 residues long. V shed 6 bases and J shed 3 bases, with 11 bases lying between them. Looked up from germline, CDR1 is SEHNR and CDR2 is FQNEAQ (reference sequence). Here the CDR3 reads CASRLREYTGELFF. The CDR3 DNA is TGTGCCAGCAGACTCCGGGAGTACACCGGGGAGCTGTTTTTT. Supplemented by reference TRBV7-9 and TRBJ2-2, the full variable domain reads DTGVSQNPRHKITKRGQNVTFRCDPISEHNRLYWYRQTLGQGPEFLTYFQNEAQLEKSRLLSDRFSAERPKGSFSTLEIQRTEQGDSAMYLCASRLREYTGELFFGEGSRLTVL.

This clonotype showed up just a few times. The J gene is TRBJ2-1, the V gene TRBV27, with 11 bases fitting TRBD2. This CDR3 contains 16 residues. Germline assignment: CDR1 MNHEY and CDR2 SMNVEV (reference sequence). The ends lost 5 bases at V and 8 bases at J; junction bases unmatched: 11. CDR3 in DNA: TGTGCCAGCAGTCTGTTAGCGGGAGGGCCTCTCCATGAGCAGTTCTTC. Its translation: CASSLLAGGPLHEQFF.

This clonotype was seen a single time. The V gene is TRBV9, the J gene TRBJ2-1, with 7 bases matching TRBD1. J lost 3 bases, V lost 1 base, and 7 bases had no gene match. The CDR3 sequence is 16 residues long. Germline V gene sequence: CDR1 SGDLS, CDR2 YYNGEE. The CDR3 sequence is CASSVYQGEHYNEQFF. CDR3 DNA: TGTGCCAGCAGCGTATATCAGGGGGAGCACTACAATGAGCAGTTCTTC.

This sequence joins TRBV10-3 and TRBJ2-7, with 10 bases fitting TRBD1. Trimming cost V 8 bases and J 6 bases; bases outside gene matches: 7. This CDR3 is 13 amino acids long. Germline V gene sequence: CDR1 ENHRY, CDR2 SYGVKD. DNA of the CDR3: TGTGCCATCGGATCTGGGACAGGGGCCGAGCAGTACTTC. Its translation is CAIGSGTGAEQYF.

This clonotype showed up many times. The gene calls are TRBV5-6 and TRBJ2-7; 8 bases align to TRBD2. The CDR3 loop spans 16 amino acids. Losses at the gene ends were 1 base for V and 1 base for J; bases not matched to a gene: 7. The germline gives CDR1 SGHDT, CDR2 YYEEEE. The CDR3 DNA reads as TGTGCCAGCAGCTTGCAAACACTAGCGGCATCCTACGAGCAGTACTTC. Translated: CASSLQTLAASYEQYF.

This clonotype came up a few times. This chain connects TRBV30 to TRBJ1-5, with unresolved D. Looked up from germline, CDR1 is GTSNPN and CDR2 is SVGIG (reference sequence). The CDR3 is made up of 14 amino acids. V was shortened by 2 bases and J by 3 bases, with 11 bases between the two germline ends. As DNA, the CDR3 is TGTGCCTGGAGTCGCGGGGAGTACAATCAGCCCCAGCATTTT. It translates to CAWSRGEYNQPQHF.

The DNA for the CDR3 is TGTGCCAGCAGCGGACAGGGAGTAAGGGGACTGACGAACTATGGCTACACCTTC. It specifies CASSGQGVRGLTNYGYTF. The chain combines TRBV6-1 with TRBJ1-2, with 8 bases that match TRBD1. V was pared by 6 bases and J by 2 bases, with 17 bases of the junction left unmatched. Germline V gives CDR1 MNHNS, CDR2 SASEGT. This CDR3 has 18 amino acids.

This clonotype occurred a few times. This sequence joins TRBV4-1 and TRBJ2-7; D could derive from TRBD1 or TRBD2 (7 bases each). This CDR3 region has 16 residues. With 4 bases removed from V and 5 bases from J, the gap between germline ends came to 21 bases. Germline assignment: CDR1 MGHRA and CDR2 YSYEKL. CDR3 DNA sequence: TGCGCCAGCAGCCCAGGGGGAGGCGGGGGCTACGACGAGCAGTACTTC. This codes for CASSPGGGGGYDEQYF.